Reported below is one T cell receptor beta chain. What it recognizes is unknown. CDR3 length: 14 residues. V was pared by 2 bases and J by 0 bases, with 8 bases between. Germline CDR1 is SNHLY and CDR2 is FYNNEI. This sample is part of a study of T-cell memory formation after mild COVID-19. Findings of the study overall: Among clones contracting day 15 to 85, CD4/CD8 was balanced, whereas later expanders leaned CD4+.

TCRalpha and TCRbeta libraries used 5'RACE with constant-segment primers and UMIs. TCRdb processed the 5' RACE reads anew with MiXCR; each CDR3 protein has one entry. The sample includes about 450,000 distinct CDR3 sequences, roughly a quarter of them seen just once. Sequencing input: PBMCs or a T cell subset sorted from them (not recorded which). V gene TRBV2 combines with J gene TRBJ2-7, with D perhaps TRBD2 (5 bases). This clonotype originated in an adult woman who had mild COVID-19 (a few samples of this study predate the infection). Cell type and time point are not known. CDR3 loop: CASSETGYSYEQYF. CDR3 in DNA: TGTGCCAGCAGTGAAACGGGGTACTCCTACGAGCAGTACTTC.